The 25 T cell receptor beta chains given below trace back to one sample, sequenced in a study of CD8 T cells in ankylosing spondylitis. Study outcomes and limitations: A TCR beta motif made of about 8 highly homologous variants seemed typical of ankylosing spondylitis blood.

TCRdb independently ran MiXCR on the 5' RACE reads; one entry per CDR3 protein. Counted here are fewer than 250,000 distinct CDR3 sequences, around 20% occurring once; the ten biggest clones make up about two fifths. No antigens are known for them. Sequences were obtained from blood, either unsorted or a sorted T cell fraction (not recorded which). The source of these receptors is a male donor with ankylosing spondylitis.

This chain links TRBV12-3 or TRBV12-4 with TRBJ2-3; no reliable D call. The CDR3 covers 15 residues. V was cut by 4 bases and J by 2 bases, with 13 bases left in between. CDR3 residues: CASSSPIGNTDTQYF. As DNA, the CDR3 is TGTGCCAGCAGTTCTCCGATTGGGAACACAGATACGCAGTATTTT.

The rearrangement links TRBV5-6 to TRBJ1-1, with TRBD1 as a possible D gene (6 bases). The CDR3 has 15 residues. Trimming removed 2 bases from V and 4 bases from J, with 15 bases in between. Per germline, CDR1 SGHDT and CDR2 YYEEEE. The CDR3 protein is CASSFGDTGGTEAFF. The CDR3 DNA follows: TGTGCCAGCAGCTTTGGGGACACCGGTGGCACTGAAGCTTTCTTT.

The chain recombines TRBV28 with TRBJ1-5, with unresolved D. CDR1 and CDR2 from the germline V gene are MDHEN and SYDVKM. CDR3 length: 13 amino acids. V lost 1 base to trimming and J lost 5 bases, with 6 bases between them. CDR3 region: CASSLLADQPQHF. CDR3 nucleotides: TGTGCCAGCAGTTTATTGGCCGATCAGCCCCAGCATTTT.

This rearrangement joins TRBV20-1 to TRBJ2-3, with D perhaps TRBD2 (5 bases). Trimming took off 0 bases at V and 0 bases at J, with 10 bases between the two ends. Germline V gives CDR1 DFQATT, CDR2 SNEGSKA (reference sequence). This CDR3 has 15 residues. The chain's CDR3 is CSARDDYLSTDTQYF. Here the CDR3 DNA reads TGCAGTGCTAGAGATGACTACCTTAGCACAGATACGCAGTATTTT.

The V and J genes are TRBV6-2 or TRBV6-3 and TRBJ2-1; D gene unclear. CDR3 size: 11 residues. The V end was cut by 2 bases, the J end by 8 bases, with 4 bases between. The germline V gene has CDR1 MNHEY and CDR2 SVGEGT. CDR3 amino acids: CASSYMDEQFF. The CDR3, as DNA: TGTGCCAGCAGTTACATGGATGAGCAGTTCTTC.

In regard to this clonotype: Likely a read error: the CDR3 ends without its conserved phenylalanine or tryptophan. The chain carries TRBV5-1 and TRBJ2-3; either TRBD1 or TRBD2 may supply D (6 bases each). The CDR3 totals 14 residues. Germline CDR1 reads SGHRS; CDR2 reads YFSETQ. V was shortened by 6 bases and J by 4 bases, with 15 bases between the two germline ends. The CDR3 here is CASKGGQWSDTQYL. In DNA, the CDR3 is TGCGCCAGCAAGGGGGGACAATGGTCAGATACGCAGTATCTT.

This clonotype has a handful of counts. The chain's CDR3 is CSARDISGLSNEQFF. Here the CDR3 DNA reads TGCAGTGCTAGAGATATTAGCGGGCTTAGCAATGAGCAGTTCTTC. This sequence joins TRBV20-1 and TRBJ2-1; 7 bases line up with TRBD2. The V segment lost 0 bases and the J segment 6 bases; nucleotides outside the gene matches: 8. This CDR3 comprises 15 residues. Looked up from germline, CDR1 is DFQATT and CDR2 is SNEGSKA (reference sequence).

V gene TRBV11-2 combines with J gene TRBJ2-3; TRBD2 matches 9 bases. CDR3 size: 17 residues. After removal of 1 base from V and 4 bases from J, the junction contained 9 bases not matched to a gene. In germline, CDR1 is SGHAT, CDR2 FQNNGV. The CDR3, as DNA: TGTGCCAGCAGCTTAGTCTTGGTAGCGGGAGATTCAGATACGCAGTATTTT. Translated, it gives CASSLVLVAGDSDTQYF.

This chain links TRBV11-1 with TRBJ2-7; TRBD1 agrees at 9 bases. The CDR3 runs 18 residues. Germline V gene data show CDR1 as SGHAT and CDR2 as FQDESV (reference sequence). With V trimmed by 3 bases and J by 4 bases, 16 bases remained unmatched. The CDR3 protein is CASSLRDPGQGDVYEQYF. The CDR3 coding sequence is TGTGCCAGCAGCTTGAGGGACCCGGGACAGGGAGATGTGTACGAGCAGTACTTC.

This chain links TRBV7-9 with TRBJ1-1; D is ambiguous. The CDR3 sequence is 12 residues long. V was cut by 5 bases and J by 9 bases, with 13 bases left in between. CDR1 SEHNR and CDR2 FQNEAQ come from the germline V gene (reference sequence). The CDR3 protein is CASSEEAAKAFF. Written as DNA, the CDR3 is TGTGCCAGCAGCGAAGAGGCAGCCAAAGCTTTCTTT.

CDR3: CASSQGGPTLYGYTF. CDR3 DNA: TGCGCCAGCAGCCAAGGAGGGCCGACACTTTATGGCTACACCTTC. The rearrangement joins TRBV4-1 to TRBJ1-2, with D uncertain. CDR1 MGHRA and CDR2 YSYEKL come from the germline V gene. The CDR3 consists of 15 residues. V gave up 1 base and J gave up 5 bases, with 14 bases separating them.

The rearrangement links TRBV10-3 to TRBJ2-3, with 8 bases aligning to TRBD1. J lost 2 bases, V lost 4 bases, and 2 bases had no gene match. The CDR3 runs to 14 residues. Germline V gene sequence: CDR1 ENHRY, CDR2 SYGVKD. This CDR3 is CAISGTGSTDTQYF. For the CDR3, the DNA is TGTGCCATCAGTGGGACAGGGTCCACAGATACGCAGTATTTT.

Only one count was recorded for this clonotype. CDR3 protein: CAYRTGELFF. The DNA for the CDR3 is TGTGCCTACCGAACCGGGGAGCTGTTTTTT. The chain uses TRBV30 and TRBJ2-2; D gene unclear. The germline CDR1 and CDR2 sequences are GTSNPN and SVGIG (reference sequence). This CDR3 has 10 amino acids. The V end was cut by 7 bases, the J end by 5 bases, with 5 bases between.

This clonotype was found a few times. This chain uses TRBV4-1 with TRBJ2-7; unclear D gene. CDR1 and CDR2 (germline): MGHRA, YSYEKL. The CDR3 extends over 15 amino acids. The V end lost 0 bases, the J end lost 0 bases, and 9 bases lay between the germline ends. The chain's CDR3 is CASSQENRISYEQYF. The CDR3 DNA sequence: TGCGCCAGCAGCCAAGAAAACCGGATCTCCTACGAGCAGTACTTC.

The J gene is TRBJ2-1, the V gene TRBV7-9; 9 nucleotides match TRBD1. Germline V gives CDR1 SEHNR, CDR2 FQNEAQ (reference sequence). With V trimmed by 5 bases and J by 8 bases, 10 bases remained unmatched. The CDR3 totals 15 residues. The CDR3 sequence: CASSTPGQGDDEQFF. CDR3 DNA sequence: TGTGCCAGCAGCACCCCGGGACAGGGTGACGATGAGCAGTTCTTC. Full variable domain (outside the CDR3, taken from reference TRBV7-9 and TRBJ2-1): DTGVSQNPRHKITKRGQNVTFRCDPISEHNRLYWYRQTLGQGPEFLTYFQNEAQLEKSRLLSDRFSAERPKGSFSTLEIQRTEQGDSAMYLCASSTPGQGDDEQFFGPGTRLTVL.

This clonotype was seen more than once but under ten times. The chain combines TRBV18 with TRBJ2-7; D is possibly TRBD1 (6 bases). The CDR3 is 13 residues long. Germline loops: CDR1 KGHSH, CDR2 LQKENI. V dropped 2 bases and J dropped 5 bases, with 10 bases sitting between them. The CDR3 nucleotides are TGTGCCAGCTCACCATCTGGGGGCGACGAGCAGTACTTC. Encoded protein: CASSPSGGDEQYF.

This clonotype was observed at least ten times. This rearrangement joins TRBV20-1 to TRBJ2-7; maybe TRBD2 (5 bases). Trimming shortened V by 2 bases and J by 11 bases, and 13 bases separated the two germline ends. The CDR3 consists of 11 residues. The germline V gene encodes CDR1 DFQATT and CDR2 SNEGSKA (reference sequence). CDR3 in DNA: TGCAGTGCTAGAATTGGGAGTTTGGAGTACTTC. Translating it yields CSARIGSLEYF.

V and J are TRBV4-2 and TRBJ2-2; D may be TRBD2 (5 bases). This CDR3 is 12 amino acids long. V gave up 8 bases and J gave up 5 bases, with 9 bases separating them. CDR1 and CDR2 (germline): LGHNA, YNFKEQ. The chain's CDR3 is CASSRETGELFF. The CDR3 nucleotides read TGTGCCAGCTCGAGGGAGACCGGGGAGCTGTTTTTT.

The sample holds many counts of this clonotype. The junction departs from the called germline gene at one end, perhaps through a read error. The J gene is TRBJ2-7, the V gene TRBV27; D is unclear. The CDR3 extends over 12 amino acids. CDR1 MNHEY and CDR2 SMNVEV come from the germline V gene (reference sequence). The CDR3 coding sequence is TGCGCCAGCAGCCTGCTTGGGGACGAGCAGTACTTC. This encodes CASSLLGDEQYF.

This clonotype turned up a few times. V and J are TRBV4-2 and TRBJ2-7; 11 positions match TRBD2. This CDR3 comprises 17 residues. The V segment lost 5 bases and the J segment 6 bases; nucleotides outside the gene matches: 15. CDR1 is LGHNA and CDR2 is YNFKEQ in the germline V gene. CDR3: CASSDSLAGGHVGEQYF. The CDR3 DNA reads TGTGCCAGCAGCGATTCCCTAGCGGGGGGCCACGTCGGCGAGCAGTACTTC.

The chain combines TRBV9 with TRBJ1-5; TRBD1 aligns across 7 bases. The CDR3 totals 14 residues. Germline V lookup: CDR1 SGDLS, CDR2 YYNGEE. V lost 4 bases and J lost 3; bases outside the gene matches: 4. The CDR3 is CASSLTGTNQPQHF. In DNA, the CDR3 is TGTGCCAGCAGCCTGACAGGGACCAATCAGCCCCAGCATTTT.

Worth noting for this clonotype: With a much larger clone just one base away, this may be a read error. The chain links TRBV9 to TRBJ2-3; D is perhaps TRBD2 (7 bases). Germline CDR1 and CDR2: SGDLS and YYNGEE. The CDR3 is made up of 14 amino acids. Trimming took off 3 bases at V and 0 bases at J, with 8 bases between the two ends. CDR3 loop: CASSEGGSTDTQYF. The CDR3 DNA sequence: TGTGCCAGCAGCGAGGGGGGGAGCACAGATACGCAGTATTTT.

In this sample, this clonotype turned up a few times. V gene TRBV3-1 combines with J gene TRBJ2-3; D may be TRBD1 (6 bases). Trimming took off 4 bases at V and 5 bases at J, with 19 bases between the two ends. CDR1 is LGHDT and CDR2 is YNNKEL in the germline V gene (reference sequence). This CDR3 spans 16 amino acids. The CDR3 nucleotides are TGTGCCAGCAGCCCCCCTCGGACAGAGAGGGGAGATACGCAGTATTTT. This sequence encodes CASSPPRTERGDTQYF.

This clonotype came up many times. The chain uses TRBV29-1 and TRBJ1-2; D may be TRBD1 (6 bases). This CDR3 comprises 15 residues. Germline-derived CDR1 and CDR2 are SQVTM and ANQGSEA. V lost 3 bases to trimming and J lost 3 bases, with 17 bases between them. The DNA for the CDR3 is TGCAGCGTTGAGATCCCGACAGGATACGACTATGGCTACACCTTC. This encodes CSVEIPTGYDYGYTF.

This clonotype was found a few times. CDR3 region: CSARETGGQETQYF. In DNA, the CDR3 is TGCAGTGCTAGAGAGACAGGGGGCCAAGAGACCCAGTACTTC. The chain combines TRBV20-1 with TRBJ2-5; 9 positions match TRBD1. The germline V gene encodes CDR1 DFQATT and CDR2 SNEGSKA (reference sequence). This CDR3 is built from 14 residues. The J segment lost 1 base and the V segment lost 0 bases, leaving 0 bases of the junction unmatched.